Listed here is a single TCR beta chain. Clones were sequenced by immunoSEQ multiplex PCR, and TCRdb holds only the in-frame ones, with some missing. The repertoire holds roughly 26,000 clones, with about 88% as singletons. The sample originates from a study of T cell changes during pregnancy in multiple sclerosis. V was shortened by 6 bases and J by 8 bases, with 11 bases between the two germline ends. The CDR3 has 12 residues. Germline loops: CDR1 SEHNR, CDR2 FQNEAQ (reference sequence). This receptor was obtained from a female donor with multiple sclerosis, enrolled in a pregnancy study. The gene calls are TRBV7-9 and TRBJ2-1; D gene ambiguous. The specimen was CD8+ T cells from peripheral blood mononuclear cells, collected in the second trimester of pregnancy. CDR3 in amino acids: CASRINPHEQFF. Here the CDR3 DNA reads TGTGCCAGCAGAATCAATCCCCATGAGCAGTTCTTC.